This T cell receptor beta chain was captured by sequencing in a study of T cell responses to AZD1222 COVID-19 vaccine. Study findings and constraints: Donors, mostly white British, included more females; clonal diversity was possibly underestimated. Spike regions recognized by vaccine-associated CD4 TCRs spanned the protein, led by 160-218 and 743-854. Sampling that yielded the repertoires occurred only after the peak T cell response.

Trimming took off 10 bases at V and 1 base at J, with 11 bases between the two ends. This CDR3 is 13 amino acids long. Germline CDR1 reads MNHEY; CDR2 reads SVGAGI. The method was immunoSEQ multiplex PCR; TCRdb's version includes in-frame clones alone and lacks a portion of them. The data show 90,000 to 120,000 clones, 70% to 90% seen once. Only one count was recorded for this clone. Its specificity is unknown. The gene calls are TRBV6-5 and TRBJ2-1, with D unresolved. The origin of this receptor is an adult who received the AZD1222 COVID-19 vaccine. The sample consisted of peripheral blood, taken 28 days after the second AZD1222 dose. CDR3 loop: CAIWPPSYNEQFF. The CDR3 nucleotides are TGTGCCATTTGGCCCCCTTCCTACAATGAGCAGTTCTTC.